Listed below are T cell receptor beta chains from one sample, sequenced in a study of T cell responses to AZD1222 COVID-19 vaccine. Assay used: immunoSEQ multiplex PCR; TCRdb lists only in-frame clones, some missing. The sample yields roughly 200,000 clones, almost 90% seen once. This sample comprised peripheral blood, obtained on day 0 of AZD1222 vaccination. The receptors were gathered from an adult in good health. CDR3s include the opening cysteine and the closing phenylalanine or tryptophan. The order of the fields is V gene, CDR3 protein.

TRBV5-1,CASSLATGFLTEAFF
TRBV4-1,CASSQDYWVEQYF
TRBV28,CASSSTQGRYYGYTF
TRBV10-3,CAISPQGPGNNQPQHF
TRBV4-1,CASSPRGGTGTNEKLFF
TRBV21-1,CASSKTGHTGPHQPQHF
TRBV2,CASSDLGVNTGELFF
TRBV6-5,CASTQGDTQYF
TRBV10-2,CASSGRGEVGNTEAFF
TRBV5-1,CASSWDPSNEKLFF
TRBV24-1,CATSDLTGELFF
TRBV5-6,CASSFPGQGARGAFF
TRBV7-3,CASSLYRGNEQYF
TRBV24-1,CATSTPGRANEQFF
TRBV11-3,CASSSRGVQETQYF
TRBV5-1,CASSLAPGLAGTNTDTQYF
TRBV28,CASSSPGARGIPEAFF
TRBV20-1,CSARWADGYTF
TRBV6-5,CASSYVRLVEAFF
TRBV6-4,CASSDGPEAQPQHF
TRBV6-1,CASSEQTGQLHNEAFF
TRBV4-1,CASSQDPGNSNQPQHF
TRBV6-7,CASSRTGTAKETQYF
TRBV5-1,CASRTSGGAETQYF
TRBV9,CASSVDRAGNTIYF
TRBV5-1,CASSRGTGATGELFF
TRBV19,CASSINWPGTPEGGEQYF
TRBV7-9,CASMAPGDRGKENYGYTF
TRBV19,CASSIFGTANYGYTF
TRBV21-1,CASSESNPAGSYEQYF
TRBV5-4,CASSGRLAGTETQYF